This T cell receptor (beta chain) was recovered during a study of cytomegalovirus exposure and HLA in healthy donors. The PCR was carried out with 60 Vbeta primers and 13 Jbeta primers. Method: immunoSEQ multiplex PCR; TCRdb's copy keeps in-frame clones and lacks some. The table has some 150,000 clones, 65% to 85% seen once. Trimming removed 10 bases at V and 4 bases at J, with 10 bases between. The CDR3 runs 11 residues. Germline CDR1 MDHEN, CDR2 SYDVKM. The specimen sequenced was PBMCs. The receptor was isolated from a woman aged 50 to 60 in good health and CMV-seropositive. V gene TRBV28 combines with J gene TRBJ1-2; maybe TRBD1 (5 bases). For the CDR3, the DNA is TGTGCCAATGGCGGGGCCTATGGCTACACCTTC. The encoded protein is CANGGAYGYTF.